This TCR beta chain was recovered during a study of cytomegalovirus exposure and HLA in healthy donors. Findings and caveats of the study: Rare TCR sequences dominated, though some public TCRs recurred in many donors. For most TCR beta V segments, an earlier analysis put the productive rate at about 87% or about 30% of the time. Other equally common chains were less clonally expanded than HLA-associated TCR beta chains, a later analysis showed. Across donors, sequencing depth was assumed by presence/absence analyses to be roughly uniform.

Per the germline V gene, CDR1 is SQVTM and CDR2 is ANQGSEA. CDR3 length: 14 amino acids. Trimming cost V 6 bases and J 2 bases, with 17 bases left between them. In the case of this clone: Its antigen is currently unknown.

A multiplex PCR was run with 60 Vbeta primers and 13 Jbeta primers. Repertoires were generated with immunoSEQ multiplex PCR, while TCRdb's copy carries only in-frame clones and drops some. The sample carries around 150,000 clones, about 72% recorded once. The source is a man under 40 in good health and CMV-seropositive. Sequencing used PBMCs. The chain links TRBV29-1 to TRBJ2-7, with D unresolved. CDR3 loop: CSVSMVSTAYEQYF. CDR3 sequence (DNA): TGCAGCGTAAGCATGGTATCTACTGCCTACGAGCAGTACTTC.